This entry concerns a single T cell receptor beta chain. The antigen is not known. The data belong to a study of shared clonotypes between healthy human individuals. Whole-study results and caveats: Few donors restricted represented genetic and exposure-history diversity.

Germline V gene sequence: CDR1 MDHEN, CDR2 SYDVKM. V lost 4 bases and J lost 2, with 9 bases in between. This CDR3 is built from 14 residues. Profiling relied on immunoSEQ multiplex PCR, and the TCRdb table lists in-frame clones only, not all of them. The sample records some 1,600,000 clones, 98% being singletons. This rearrangement joins TRBV28 to TRBJ1-3; D unclear. Sequenced material: naive CD4+ T cells sorted from blood. Subset defined: CD45RA+ positively selected. The sequence was obtained from a man under 40 in good health. CDR3 residues: CASSSPQTGNTIYF. As DNA, the CDR3 is TGTGCCAGCAGTTCCCCCCAGACTGGAAACACCATATATTTT.